Presented here are 8 T cell receptor beta chains from one specimen sequenced in a study of shared clonotypes between healthy human individuals. Sequenced by immunoSEQ multiplex PCR; TCRdb stores in-frame clones only, minus some. The sample consists of about 980,000 clones, less than 85% of them appearing once. The sequenced material came from memory CD4+ T cells sorted from blood. Subset denoted: CD45RA-negative fraction. These receptors originate from a man aged 18 to 29 in good health.

The chain carries TRBV30 and TRBJ1-4, with D tentatively TRBD1 (6 bases). Germline assignment: CDR1 GTSNPN and CDR2 SVGIG (reference sequence). Deletions cut 5 bases from V and 4 bases from J, with 11 bases between. The CDR3 spans 13 residues. The DNA for the CDR3 is TGTGCCTGGGGAGGGGGGCGTAATGAAAAACTGTTTTTT. It yields the protein CAWGGGRNEKLFF.

The chain joins TRBV2 to TRBJ2-4; TRBD1 agrees at 9 bases. V trimming: 7 bases; J trimming: 0 bases; junction bases outside the gene matches: 7. Germline CDR1 reads SNHLY; CDR2 reads FYNNEI. The CDR3 is made up of 16 amino acids. This CDR3 reads CASTTQGAGAKNIQYF. The DNA for the CDR3 is TGTGCCAGCACCACACAGGGGGCGGGAGCCAAAAACATTCAGTACTTC.

The rearrangement uses TRBV30 and TRBJ1-2; D gene ambiguous. CDR3 length equals 15 residues. Trimming stripped 2 bases from V and 0 bases from J, with 13 bases between. CDR1 and CDR2 (germline): GTSNPN, SVGIG (reference sequence). The CDR3 is CAWSTGKGSNYGYTF. CDR3 in DNA: TGTGCCTGGAGTACTGGTAAAGGTTCTAACTATGGCTACACCTTC. The variable domain in full, with the rest retrieved from reference TRBV30 and TRBJ1-2, is SQTIHQWPATLVQPVGSPLSLECTVEGTSNPNLYWYRQAAGRGLQLLFYSVGIGQISSEVPQNLSASRPQDRQFILSSKKLLLSDSGFYLCAWSTGKGSNYGYTFGSGTRLTVV.

The gene calls are TRBV28 and TRBJ2-3; 9 nucleotides align to TRBD1. The trim removed 6 bases at V and 2 bases at J, leaving 9 bases unmatched. Germline CDR1 is MDHEN and CDR2 is SYDVKM. The CDR3 has 16 residues. In nucleotides, the CDR3 is TGTGCCAGCAGCTCTTTCGGGACAGGGATCACAGATACGCAGTATTTT. As protein: CASSSFGTGITDTQYF.

V usage is TRBV21-1 and J usage is TRBJ2-5. TRBV21-1 is a pseudogene segment. This CDR3 region has 18 residues. The CDR3 region has the DNA TGTGCCAGCAGCAAAGTCAAGGGTAGTGGCAGGTATCAAGAGACCCAGTACTTC. It encodes CASSKVKGSGRYQETQYF.

This chain uses TRBV27 with TRBJ2-7, with 7 bases identical to TRBD1. Germline V gene data show CDR1 as MNHEY and CDR2 as SMNVEV (reference sequence). This CDR3 is built from 13 residues. V trimming: 1 base; J trimming: 6 bases; junction bases outside the gene matches: 3. CDR3 sequence: CASSLYRGVEQYF. The CDR3 region has the DNA TGTGCCAGCAGTTTATACAGGGGCGTCGAGCAGTACTTC.

As regards this clone: In the same sample, other DNA sequences code for this CDR3. This chain uses TRBV5-1 with TRBJ2-3, with D perhaps TRBD1 or TRBD2 (5 bases each). Germline CDR1 and CDR2: SGHRS and YFSETQ. The CDR3 runs 13 residues. Trimming left V 2 bases short and J 4 bases short, with 8 bases between. The CDR3 is CASSFQGADTQYF. The CDR3 bases are TGCGCCAGCAGCTTCCAGGGAGCAGATACGCAGTATTTT.

The chain recombines TRBV5-4 with TRBJ2-3; 7 bases are a match to TRBD2. Germline CDR1 and CDR2: SGHNT and YYREEE (reference sequence). With 4 bases clipped from V and 5 bases from J, the junction kept 10 bases outside the gene matches. There are 15 residues in the CDR3. The CDR3 bases are TGTGCCAGCAGCCCTTCGGGGGGTCGCATAGATACGCAGTATTTT. This encodes CASSPSGGRIDTQYF.